One and the same sample provided the 14 T cell receptor beta chains below, sequenced in a study of blood T cell repertoires in COVID-19. This table comes from immunoSEQ multiplex PCR, and its TCRdb copy is limited to in-frame clones, with some not included. This table has 150,000 to 200,000 clones, about 77% appearing once. The sample taken for sequencing was PBMCs or T cells enriched from blood (not recorded which). These receptors all stem from a woman between 50 and 59 years old with acute COVID-19.

The chain uses TRBV5-6 and TRBJ1-3; 9 nucleotides agree with TRBD1. The CDR3 is 14 amino acids. Trimming removed 4 bases from V and 4 bases from J; junction bases left unmatched: 3. Germline V lookup: CDR1 SGHDT, CDR2 YYEEEE. Here the CDR3 DNA reads TGTGCCAGCAGCAGGGACAGGGCCGGAAACACCATATATTTT. It translates to CASSRDRAGNTIYF.

The chain carries TRBV7-9 and TRBJ1-2; TRBD1 matches 7 bases. This CDR3 is 14 amino acids long. The germline V gene encodes CDR1 SEHNR and CDR2 FQNEAQ (reference sequence). Trimming cost V 5 bases and J 2 bases; bases outside gene matches: 5. CDR3 sequence: CASSPGQLNYGYTF. The CDR3 DNA reads TGTGCCAGCAGCCCGGGACAGCTAAACTATGGCTACACCTTC.

This clone appeared a few times. DNA for the CDR3: TGTGCCAGCAGCAAAGCGGGGACAGGGCGCACAGATACGCAGTATTTT. This codes for CASSKAGTGRTDTQYF. V usage is TRBV21-1 and J usage is TRBJ2-3; the DNA was not compared with TRBD1, the D call given in the table. TRBV21-1 is marked as a pseudogene. The CDR3 has 16 residues.

The rearrangement joins TRBV2 to TRBJ1-1, with D uncertain. The ends were cut back, 4 bases at V and 4 bases at J, with 7 bases in the middle. This CDR3 has 12 amino acids. Germline assignment: CDR1 SNHLY and CDR2 FYNNEI. CDR3: CASSGEGTEAFF. The CDR3 DNA reads as TGTGCCAGCAGTGGGGAGGGCACTGAAGCTTTCTTT.

The chain uses TRBV28 and TRBJ2-1, with D possibly TRBD2 on 6 matching bases. The germline gives CDR1 MDHEN, CDR2 SYDVKM. The CDR3 is 17 residues long. V was clipped by 3 bases and J by 4 bases, with 19 bases between them. In DNA, the CDR3 is TGTGCCAGCAGTTTGCGGTTGGCGGGGTTCAATTACAATGAGCAGTTCTTC. Translated, it gives CASSLRLAGFNYNEQFF.

This clone was recorded a few times. This chain connects TRBV7-8 to TRBJ1-3; no reliable D call. Trimming cost V 3 bases and J 3 bases, with 9 bases left between them. Per the germline V gene, CDR1 is SGHVS and CDR2 is FQNEAQ. This CDR3 is built from 14 residues. This chain's CDR3 is CASSFTTIGNTIYF. CDR3 bases: TGTGCCAGCAGCTTTACAACGATTGGAAACACCATATATTTT.

V and J are TRBV10-2 and TRBJ1-1; perhaps TRBD1 as D (5 bases). Germline V CDR1 and CDR2: WSHSY, SAAADI. Trimming removed 5 bases from V and 3 bases from J, with 13 bases in between. This CDR3 has 14 residues. The CDR3 sequence: CASSRTGGDTEAFF. CDR3 DNA sequence: TGCGCCAGCAGTAGGACGGGGGGGGACACTGAAGCTTTCTTT.

This clone is a singleton in its sample. Other DNA sequences in the sample encode the same CDR3. This sequence joins TRBV6-4 and TRBJ2-3; TRBD2 aligns across 8 bases. There are 14 residues in the CDR3. Unmatched junction bases numbered 0, after V lost 0 bases and J lost 4 bases. Germline V gives CDR1 MRHNA, CDR2 SNTAGT. CDR3 amino acids: CASSDSGGADTQYF. In DNA form, the CDR3 reads TGTGCCAGCAGTGACTCCGGGGGGGCAGATACGCAGTATTTT.

The V call is TRBV23-1, the J call TRBJ1-2; maybe TRBD1 (5 bases). TRBV23-1 is identified as an open reading frame with a role that is uncertain. This CDR3 has 16 amino acids. V lost 4 bases and J 4 bases, leaving 19 bases between the germline ends. This CDR3 reads CASSPRGTDKAYGYTF. CDR3 bases: TGCGCCAGCAGTCCCCGGGGGACCGACAAAGCCTATGGCTACACCTTC.

V gene TRBV5-1 combines with J gene TRBJ2-2; the D gene is possibly TRBD1 (6 bases). V was shortened by 0 bases and J by 1 base, with 10 bases between the two germline ends. The germline CDR1 and CDR2 sequences are SGHRS and YFSETQ. This CDR3 has 16 amino acids. For the CDR3, the DNA is TGCGCCAGCAGCTTGGAGGCACAGGGGAACACCGGGGAGCTGTTTTTT. This sequence encodes CASSLEAQGNTGELFF.

Notes on this clone: Other nucleotide sequences in the sample specify the same CDR3. The J gene is TRBJ1-1, the V gene TRBV7-2, with 7 bases lining up with TRBD1. After removal of 5 bases from V and 1 base from J, the junction contained 7 bases not matched to a gene. CDR3 length: 15 residues. The germline gives CDR1 SGHTA, CDR2 FQGNSA. The CDR3 loop reads CASSPRQGGNTEAFF. The CDR3 DNA reads TGTGCCAGCAGCCCCCGACAGGGCGGGAACACTGAAGCTTTCTTT.

This chain links TRBV19 with TRBJ1-3; D perhaps matches TRBD1 (6 bases). V lost 9 bases and J 0 bases, leaving 24 bases between the germline ends. Germline assignment: CDR1 LNHDA and CDR2 SQIVND (reference sequence). The CDR3 is 18 residues long. The DNA of the CDR3 is TGTGCCAGATTCCCGTCCAAGAGGGGGACGTTCTCTGGAAACACCATATATTTT. This sequence encodes CARFPSKRGTFSGNTIYF.

The chain employs TRBV21-1 and TRBJ2-3; the table's D call, TRBD2, has no DNA check behind it. TRBV21-1 is a recognized pseudogene. CDR3 size: 19 residues. The CDR3 nucleotides are TGTGCCAGCAGCAAAGCCCCTCGCGGGGGACTATTACGCACAGATACGCAGTATTTT. Its protein product is CASSKAPRGGLLRTDTQYF.

The chain carries TRBV27 and TRBJ2-1; D is unresolved. The V gene lost 3 bases and the J gene lost 0 bases, with 6 bases spanning the gap. The CDR3 sequence is 14 residues long. CDR1 MNHEY and CDR2 SMNVEV come from the germline V gene (reference sequence). The CDR3 spells CASSFFSSYNEQFF. The CDR3 DNA sequence: TGTGCCAGCAGTTTTTTCAGCTCCTACAATGAGCAGTTCTTC.